Included here is one TCR beta chain sequence, with context. Between the trimmed V and J ends, which lost 5 bases and 10 bases, there was a span of 13 bases. The CDR3 extends over 12 amino acids. Unique molecular identifiers were present on the cDNA, and a universal primer site came from template switching. TCRdb used MiXCR to reprocess the 5' RACE reads, holding one entry per CDR3 protein. This table holds some 1,700,000 distinct CDR3 sequences, less than 35% found once. These data belong to a study of identical twins. This clonotype was sampled from a newborn girl in good health. The chain links TRBV12-3 or TRBV12-4 to TRBJ2-3; the D is unclear. The sequenced sample was cord blood. CDR3: CASSLNTDAQYF. In nucleotides, the CDR3 is TGTGCCAGCAGTCTCAATACCGATGCGCAGTATTTT.